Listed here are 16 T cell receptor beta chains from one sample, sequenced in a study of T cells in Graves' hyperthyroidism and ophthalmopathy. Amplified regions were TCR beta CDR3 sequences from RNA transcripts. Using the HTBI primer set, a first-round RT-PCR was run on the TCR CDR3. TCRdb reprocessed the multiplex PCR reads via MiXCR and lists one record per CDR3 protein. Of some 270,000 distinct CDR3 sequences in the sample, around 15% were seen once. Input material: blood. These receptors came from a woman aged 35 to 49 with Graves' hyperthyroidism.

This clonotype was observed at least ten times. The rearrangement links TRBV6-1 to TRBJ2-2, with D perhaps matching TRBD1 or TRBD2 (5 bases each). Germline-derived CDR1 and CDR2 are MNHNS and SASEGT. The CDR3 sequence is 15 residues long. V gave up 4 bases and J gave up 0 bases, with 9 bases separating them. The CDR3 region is CASSGGISNTGELFF. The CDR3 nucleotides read TGTGCCAGCAGTGGGGGGATTTCGAACACCGGGGAGCTGTTTTTT.

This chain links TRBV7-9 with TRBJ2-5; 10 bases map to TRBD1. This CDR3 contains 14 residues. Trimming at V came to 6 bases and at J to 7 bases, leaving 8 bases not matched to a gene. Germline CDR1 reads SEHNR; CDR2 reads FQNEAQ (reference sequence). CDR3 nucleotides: TGTGCCAGCAGTCGGGCCGGACAGGGGGTGACCCAGTACTTC. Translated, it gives CASSRAGQGVTQYF.

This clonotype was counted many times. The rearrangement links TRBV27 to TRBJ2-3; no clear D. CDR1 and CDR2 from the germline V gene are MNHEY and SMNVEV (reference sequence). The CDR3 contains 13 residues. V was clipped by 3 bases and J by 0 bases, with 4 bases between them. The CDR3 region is CASSLRSTDTQYF. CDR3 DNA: TGTGCCAGCAGTTTGAGGAGCACAGATACGCAGTATTTT.

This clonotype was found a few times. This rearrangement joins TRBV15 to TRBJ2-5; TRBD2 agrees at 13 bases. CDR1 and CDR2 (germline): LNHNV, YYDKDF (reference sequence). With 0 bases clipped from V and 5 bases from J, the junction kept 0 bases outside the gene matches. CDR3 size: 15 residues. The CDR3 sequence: CATSREGLAGETQYF. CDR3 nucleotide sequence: TGTGCCACCAGCAGAGAGGGACTAGCGGGGGAGACCCAGTACTTC.

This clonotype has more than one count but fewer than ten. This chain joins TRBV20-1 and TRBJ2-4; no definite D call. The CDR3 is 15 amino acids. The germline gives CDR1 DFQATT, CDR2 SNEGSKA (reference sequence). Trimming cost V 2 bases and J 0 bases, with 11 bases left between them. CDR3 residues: CSARKFSLAKNIQYF. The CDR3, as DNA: TGCAGTGCTAGAAAGTTCTCCCTAGCCAAAAACATTCAGTACTTC.

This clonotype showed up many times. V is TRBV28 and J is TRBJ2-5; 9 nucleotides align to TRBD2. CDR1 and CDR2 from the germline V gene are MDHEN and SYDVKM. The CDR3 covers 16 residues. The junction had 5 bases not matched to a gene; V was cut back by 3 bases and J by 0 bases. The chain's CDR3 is CASSFPGLAHQETQYF. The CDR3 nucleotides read TGTGCCAGCAGTTTTCCGGGACTAGCCCACCAAGAGACCCAGTACTTC.

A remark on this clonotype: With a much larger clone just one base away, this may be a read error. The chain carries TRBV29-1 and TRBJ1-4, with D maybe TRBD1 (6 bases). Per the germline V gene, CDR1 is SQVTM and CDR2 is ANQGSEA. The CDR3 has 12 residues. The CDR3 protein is CSVGPGGEKLVF. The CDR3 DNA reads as TGCAGCGTGGGACCGGGGGGCGAAAAACTGGTTTTT.

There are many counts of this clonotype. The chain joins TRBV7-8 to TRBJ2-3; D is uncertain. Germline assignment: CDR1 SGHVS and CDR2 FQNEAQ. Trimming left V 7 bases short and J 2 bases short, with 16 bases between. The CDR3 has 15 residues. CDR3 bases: TGTGCCAGCATTCCGGGCCGACGAAACACAGATACGCAGTATTTT. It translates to CASIPGRRNTDTQYF.

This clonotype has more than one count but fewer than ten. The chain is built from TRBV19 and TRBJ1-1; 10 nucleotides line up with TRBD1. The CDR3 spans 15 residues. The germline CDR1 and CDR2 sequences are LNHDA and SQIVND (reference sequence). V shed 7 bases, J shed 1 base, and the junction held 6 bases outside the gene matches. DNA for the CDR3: TGTGCCAGTACCACGACAGGGGGCCCGAACACTGAAGCTTTCTTT. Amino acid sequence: CASTTTGGPNTEAFF.

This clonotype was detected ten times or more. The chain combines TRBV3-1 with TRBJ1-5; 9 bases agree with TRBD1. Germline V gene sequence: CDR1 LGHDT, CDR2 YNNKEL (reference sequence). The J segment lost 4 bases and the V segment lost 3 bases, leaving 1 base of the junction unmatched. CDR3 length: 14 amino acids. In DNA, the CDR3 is TGTGCCAGCAGCCAGGGACAGGGAAATCAGCCCCAGCATTTT. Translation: CASSQGQGNQPQHF.

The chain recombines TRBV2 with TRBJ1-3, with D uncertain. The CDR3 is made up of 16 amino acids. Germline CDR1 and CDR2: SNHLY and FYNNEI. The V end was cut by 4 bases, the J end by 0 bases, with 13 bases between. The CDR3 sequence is CASSVGLKISGNTIYF. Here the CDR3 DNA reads TGTGCCAGCAGTGTAGGACTGAAAATCTCTGGAAACACCATATATTTT.

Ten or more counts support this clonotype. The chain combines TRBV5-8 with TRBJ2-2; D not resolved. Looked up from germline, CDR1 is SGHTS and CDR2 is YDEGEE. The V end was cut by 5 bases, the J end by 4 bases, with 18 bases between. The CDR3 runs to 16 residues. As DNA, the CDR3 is TGTGCCAGCAGGAGGACCTTAACGTCGACCACCGGGGAGCTGTTTTTT. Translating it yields CASRRTLTSTTGELFF.

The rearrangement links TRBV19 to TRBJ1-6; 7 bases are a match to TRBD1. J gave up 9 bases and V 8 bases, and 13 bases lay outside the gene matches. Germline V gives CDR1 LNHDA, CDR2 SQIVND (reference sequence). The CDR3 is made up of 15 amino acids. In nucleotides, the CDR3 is TGTGCCAGTGGGCTCGGGACAGAGGGCGGTTCACCCCTCCACTTT. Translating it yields CASGLGTEGGSPLHF.

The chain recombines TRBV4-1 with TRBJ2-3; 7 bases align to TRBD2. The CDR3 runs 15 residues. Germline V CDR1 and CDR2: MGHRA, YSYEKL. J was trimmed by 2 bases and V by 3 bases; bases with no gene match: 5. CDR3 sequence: CASSQTSGTTDTQYF. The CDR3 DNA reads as TGCGCCAGCAGCCAGACGAGCGGGACCACAGATACGCAGTATTTT.

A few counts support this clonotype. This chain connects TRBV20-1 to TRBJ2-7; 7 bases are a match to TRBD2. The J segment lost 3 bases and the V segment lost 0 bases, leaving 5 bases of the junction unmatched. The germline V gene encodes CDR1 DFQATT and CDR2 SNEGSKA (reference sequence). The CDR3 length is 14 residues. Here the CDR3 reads CSARDGGGSYEQYF. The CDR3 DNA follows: TGCAGTGCTAGAGACGGTGGCGGGAGCTACGAGCAGTACTTC.

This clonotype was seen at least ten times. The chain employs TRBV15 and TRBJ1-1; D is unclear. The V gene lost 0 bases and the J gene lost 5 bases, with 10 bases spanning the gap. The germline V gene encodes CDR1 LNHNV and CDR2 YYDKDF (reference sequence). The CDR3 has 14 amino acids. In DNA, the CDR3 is TGTGCCACCAGCAGAGACCGCCTGGGTACTGAAGCTTTCTTT. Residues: CATSRDRLGTEAFF.